This is a list of T cell receptor beta chains from one sample in a study of cytomegalovirus exposure and HLA in healthy donors. The repertoire was sequenced with immunoSEQ multiplex PCR; TCRdb's copy has only in-frame clones and lacks some. The table has tens of thousands of clones, approximately 90% seen once; the top ten hold over 1.5%. Sequenced input: PBMCs. The source is a woman in her late teens or twenties in good health and CMV-seronegative. CDR3s include the opening cysteine and the closing phenylalanine or tryptophan. Fields, in order: J gene, V gene, clone size, D gene, CDR3 DNA, CDR3 protein. A D gene is named only where the DNA matches it firmly. Size is stated for part of the rows, as once, few or many counts, or as a class when the clone is expanded.

>TRBJ1-5|TRBV27|NA|NA
TGTGCCAGCAGTTTTCAGGGCCAGCCCCAGCATTTT
CASSFQGQPQHF
>TRBJ2-3|TRBV27|NA|TRBD2
TGTGCCAGCAGTCCTTGGTTAGCGGGGGATAGCACAGATACGCAGTATTTT
CASSPWLAGDSTDTQYF
>TRBJ2-7|TRBV11-3|NA|TRBD2
TGTGCCAGCAGCTTAGGAGCGGGAGCGGCCGAGCAGTACTTC
CASSLGAGAAEQYF
>TRBJ1-5|TRBV21-1|once|NA
TGTGCCAGCAGCCGGTCGGGTTTCCGGGGAAGCAATCAGCCCCAGCATTTT
CASSRSGFRGSNQPQHF
>TRBJ1-1|TRBV28|NA|NA
TGTGCCAGCGGGCTACGACGGATCACTGAAGCTTTCTTT
CASGLRRITEAFF
>TRBJ1-6|TRBV5-1|NA|NA
TGCGCCAGCAGCTTGATTGGGACAAACAATTCACCCCTCCACTTT
CASSLIGTNNSPLHF
>TRBJ2-2|TRBV30|NA|TRBD2
TGTGCCTGGAGTATCGGGGGGGATGCCGGGGAGCTGTTTTTT
CAWSIGGDAGELFF
>TRBJ1-3|TRBV9|NA|TRBD1
TGTGCCAGCAGCTTACAGGGGGCGTCTGGAAACACCATATATTTT
CASSLQGASGNTIYF
>TRBJ1-3|TRBV10-3|NA|NA
TGTGCCACCAGACGATCGAGGGAAACTGGAAACACCATATATTTT
CATRRSRETGNTIYF
>TRBJ2-7|TRBV7-6|NA|TRBD1
TGTGCCAGCAGCTCCGGCAGGGGGTACGAGCAGTACTTC
CASSSGRGYEQYF
>TRBJ2-7|TRBV29-1|NA|TRBD2
TGCAGCGTGGGACTAGCGCTTACCTACGAGCAGTACTTC
CSVGLALTYEQYF
>TRBJ1-2|TRBV5-1|NA|NA
TGCGCCAGCAGCGAACAGATCCACTATGGCTACACCTTC
CASSEQIHYGYTF
>TRBJ2-2|TRBV7-5|NA|NA
TGTGTCAGAAGCTACAGGGACAGGCGGAACACCGGGGAGCTGTTTTTT
CVRSYRDRRNTGELFF
>TRBJ2-7|TRBV4-3|NA|TRBD2
TGCGCCAGCAGCCCCCAGGTGGCCGGGGGGGACTTCCGCGAGCAGTACTTC
CASSPQVAGGDFREQYF
>TRBJ2-1|TRBV18|NA|NA
TGTGCCAGCTCACCACCTTCGCGGAATGAGCAGTTCTTC
CASSPPSRNEQFF
>TRBJ2-5|TRBV5-1|once|NA
TGCGCCAGCAGCTTAAGCGGAGAGACCCAGTACTTC
CASSLSGETQYF
>TRBJ1-1|TRBV5-1|NA|NA
TGCGCCAGCAGCCTACAGCTGAACACTGAAGCTTTCTTT
CASSLQLNTEAFF
>TRBJ2-7|TRBV28|NA|NA
TGTGCCAGCAGTTTGACTGGGACACCTAGTTACGAGCAGTACTTC
CASSLTGTPSYEQYF
>TRBJ2-7|TRBV6-5|few|TRBD2
TGTGCCAGCAGAGGGACTAGCGGTACAAACGAGCAGTACTTC
CASRGTSGTNEQYF
>TRBJ2-5|TRBV7-3|NA|TRBD1
TGTGCCAGCAGCAGGACAGGGGCCGCCGATTCGGCCCAGTACTTC
CASSRTGAADSAQYF
>TRBJ1-4|TRBV4-2|NA|NA
TGTGCCAGCAGCCAAGGGGGGCTCGGGAATGAAAAACTGTTTTTT
CASSQGGLGNEKLFF
>TRBJ1-6|TRBV6-4|NA|NA
TGTGCCAGCAGCAGGCCCGTACTGAATAATTCACCCCTCCACTTT
CASSRPVLNNSPLHF
>TRBJ2-1|TRBV12-5|NA|TRBD2
TGTGCTAGTGGTCCACCAGGGACTAGCGGGGGGGCCGGAGGGAATGAGCAGTTCTTC
CASGPPGTSGGAGGNEQFF
>TRBJ2-5|TRBV9|NA|TRBD2
TGTGCCAGCAGCGAGGCTACTAGCGGGGGGGCCTTGATCGAGACCCAGTACTTC
CASSEATSGGALIETQYF
>TRBJ1-1|TRBV7-6|few|NA
TGTGCCAGCAGCTTAGCGAGTGGTATTGGGAACACTGAAGCTTTCTTT
CASSLASGIGNTEAFF
>TRBJ2-5|TRBV5-6|NA|TRBD2
TGTGCCAGCAGCTTCCTGGCTAGCGGGTACCAAGAGACCCAGTACTTC
CASSFLASGYQETQYF
>TRBJ2-3|TRBV19|NA|NA
TGTGCCAGTAGTATCCTAAGGGGGAGAGGCACAGATACGCAGTATTTT
CASSILRGRGTDTQYF
>TRBJ2-2|TRBV7-2|NA|TRBD1
TGTGCCAGCAGCCCCGGACAGGGAAACCCCGGGGAGCTGTTTTTT
CASSPGQGNPGELFF
>TRBJ2-1|TRBV6-5|NA|NA
TGTGCCAGCAGCCCTACCGGGGGGCCCTACAATGAGCAGTTCTTC
CASSPTGGPYNEQFF
>TRBJ2-7|TRBV30|NA|NA
TGTGCCTGGACGACAGGCCGCTACGAGCAGTACTTC
CAWTTGRYEQYF
>TRBJ1-2|TRBV13|NA|NA
TGTGCCAGCCTGGAAAGGACAGCCAACTATGGCTACACCTTC
CASLERTANYGYTF
>TRBJ1-5|TRBV25-1|NA|NA
TGTGCCTCCCCTCGGGGGGGCGATTATAGCAATCAGCCCCAGCATTTT
CASPRGGDYSNQPQHF
>TRBJ2-1|TRBV6-1|NA|TRBD1
TGTGCCAGCACGCTCCGGGACAGCTACTACAATGAGCAGTTCTTC
CASTLRDSYYNEQFF
>TRBJ1-2|TRBV27|once|TRBD1
TGTGCCAGCAGTGAAGGACAGGGGGCGTTTGGCTACACCTTC
CASSEGQGAFGYTF
>TRBJ1-5|TRBV28|NA|NA
TGTGCCAGCAGTTCCTTTCGGAGAAATCAGCCCCAGCATTTT
CASSSFRRNQPQHF
>TRBJ2-2|TRBV19|NA|NA
TGTGCCAGTAGTCCCGCGAGGGCGCTACCCGGGGAGCTGTTTTTT
CASSPARALPGELFF
>TRBJ1-3|TRBV30|NA|TRBD1
TGTGCCTGGAGTGTGGCAACAGGGGGAGGAAACACCATATATTTT
CAWSVATGGGNTIYF
>TRBJ2-1|TRBV4-1|NA|TRBD2
TGCGCCAGCAGTGCGGGAAGGGGTAAGCGGGAGGATTACAATGAGCAGTTCTTC
CASSAGRGKREDYNEQFF
>TRBJ2-7|TRBV5-1|NA|TRBD1
TGCGCCAGCAGCACAACCCGGACAGGGTATTCGGACGAGCAGTACTTC
CASSTTRTGYSDEQYF
>TRBJ1-5|TRBV15|NA|TRBD1
TGTGCCACCAGCAGACCCTACGGACAGGGCTTAGGTCAGCCCCAGCATTTT
CATSRPYGQGLGQPQHF
>TRBJ2-3|TRBV6-1|NA|NA
TGTGCCAGCAGTCCGGCGACTCACCCTGGGGATACGCAGTATTTT
CASSPATHPGDTQYF
>TRBJ2-7|TRBV14|NA|TRBD2
TGTGCCAGCAGCCAGCGAGCGGGAGGAAGAAACGAGCAGTACTTC
CASSQRAGGRNEQYF
>TRBJ2-7|TRBV27|NA|TRBD1
TGTGCCAGCAGGGTTACGGGGCAGGGGGCCTACGAGCAGTACTTC
CASRVTGQGAYEQYF
>TRBJ1-6|TRBV7-6|NA|NA
TGTGCCAGCAGCCTGCGAGAGGGATCGTATTCACCCCTCCACTTT
CASSLREGSYSPLHF
>TRBJ2-7|TRBV9|once|TRBD2
TGTGCCAGCAGTACCTTAGCGGGAGGGGGCGAGCAGTACTTC
CASSTLAGGGEQYF
>TRBJ2-3|TRBV10-2|NA|NA
TGCGCCAGCAGTGATTACGGGGATACGCAGTATTTT
CASSDYGDTQYF
>TRBJ1-2|TRBV9|few|TRBD1
TGTGCCAGCAGAGCAACAGGGGGTTACTATGGCTACACCTTC
CASRATGGYYGYTF
>TRBJ2-5|TRBV4-3|NA|NA
TGCGCCAGCAGTCCCATGAGGAGGGACCAAGAGACCCAGTACTTC
CASSPMRRDQETQYF
>TRBJ2-7|TRBV4-1|NA|TRBD1
TGCGCCAGCAGCCTTTTACCTCCGGGACAGGGAAACGAGCAGTACTTC
CASSLLPPGQGNEQYF
>TRBJ1-5|TRBV15|NA|NA
TGTGCCACCAGCAGAGGGATCGAGGGTTTACAGCCCCAGCATTTT
CATSRGIEGLQPQHF